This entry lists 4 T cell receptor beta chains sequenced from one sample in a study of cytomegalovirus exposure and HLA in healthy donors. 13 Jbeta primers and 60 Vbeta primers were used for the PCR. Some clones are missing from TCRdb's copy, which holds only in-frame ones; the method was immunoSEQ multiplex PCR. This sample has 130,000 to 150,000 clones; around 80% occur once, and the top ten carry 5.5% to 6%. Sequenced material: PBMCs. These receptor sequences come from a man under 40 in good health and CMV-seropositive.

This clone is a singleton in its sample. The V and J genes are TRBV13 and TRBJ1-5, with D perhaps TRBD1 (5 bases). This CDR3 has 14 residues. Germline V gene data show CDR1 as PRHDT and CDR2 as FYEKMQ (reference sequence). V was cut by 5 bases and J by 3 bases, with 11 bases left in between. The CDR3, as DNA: TGTGCCAGCAGCCGGCGGGGGGACAATCAGCCCCAGCATTTT. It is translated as CASSRRGDNQPQHF.

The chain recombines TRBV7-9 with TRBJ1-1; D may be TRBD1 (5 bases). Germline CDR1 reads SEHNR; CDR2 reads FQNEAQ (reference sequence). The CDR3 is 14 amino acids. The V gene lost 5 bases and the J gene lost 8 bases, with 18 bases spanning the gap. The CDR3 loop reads CASSLAFVGGEAFF. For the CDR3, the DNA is TGTGCCAGCAGCCTTGCCTTTGTGGGGGGAGAAGCTTTCTTT.

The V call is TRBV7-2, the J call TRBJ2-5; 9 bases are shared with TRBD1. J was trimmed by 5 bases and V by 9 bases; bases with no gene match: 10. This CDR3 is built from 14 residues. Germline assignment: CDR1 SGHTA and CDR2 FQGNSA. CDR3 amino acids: CASAHRGRGETQYF. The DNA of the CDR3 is TGTGCCAGTGCCCACAGGGGGCGCGGTGAGACCCAGTACTTC. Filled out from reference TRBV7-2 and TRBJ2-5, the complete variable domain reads GAGVSQSPSNKVTEKGKDVELRCDPISGHTALYWYRQSLGQGLEFLIYFQGNSAPDKSGLPSDRFSAERTGGSVSTLTIQRTQQEDSAVYLCASAHRGRGETQYFGPGTRLLVL.

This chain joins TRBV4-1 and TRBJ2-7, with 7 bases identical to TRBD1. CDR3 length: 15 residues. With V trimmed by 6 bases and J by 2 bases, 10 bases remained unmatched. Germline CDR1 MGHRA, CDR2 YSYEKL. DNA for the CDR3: TGCGCCAGCAGAGCTACGACAGGGATGACCTACGAGCAGTACTTC. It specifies CASRATTGMTYEQYF.